This TCR beta chain was found in a study of tumor-infiltrating lymphocytes in primary liver carcinoma. From approximately 20-30 mg of unsorted bulk tissue, DNA and RNA were co-extracted together. Surgical resection was used to treat these primary liver carcinoma patients. The patients, who had chronic HBV infection, were treatment-naive (untreated). In germline, CDR1 is SGHAT, CDR2 FQDESV (reference sequence). The CDR3 runs to 17 residues. Production of TCR beta cDNA used 400 to 650 ng total RNA together with a constant-region primer. Library construction for TCR beta comprised three nested multiplex PCR rounds performed with slightly modified ARM-PCR. Researchers ran the first two PCR rounds for roughly 11 cycles each with TRBV1-TRBV30 forward primers and a C-beta reverse primer. TCRdb recomputed calls from the multiplex PCR reads with MiXCR, one row per CDR3 protein. Of fewer than 200,000 distinct CDR3 sequences in the sample, 85% were seen once.

A word on this clonotype: Its ends do not fully match the called genes, so a read error is possible.

The chain joins TRBV11-1 to TRBJ2-4; 8 positions agree with TRBD2. Sequenced input: tumor tissue from primary liver carcinoma. This TCR was sampled from a man in his forties or fifties with primary liver carcinoma and hepatitis B virus infection. The CDR3 DNA reads as TGTGCCAGTAGCTTTCCCGGGAGTAGCGGGACCAAAATCACTCAGTACTTC. It codes for CASSFPGSSGTKITQYF.